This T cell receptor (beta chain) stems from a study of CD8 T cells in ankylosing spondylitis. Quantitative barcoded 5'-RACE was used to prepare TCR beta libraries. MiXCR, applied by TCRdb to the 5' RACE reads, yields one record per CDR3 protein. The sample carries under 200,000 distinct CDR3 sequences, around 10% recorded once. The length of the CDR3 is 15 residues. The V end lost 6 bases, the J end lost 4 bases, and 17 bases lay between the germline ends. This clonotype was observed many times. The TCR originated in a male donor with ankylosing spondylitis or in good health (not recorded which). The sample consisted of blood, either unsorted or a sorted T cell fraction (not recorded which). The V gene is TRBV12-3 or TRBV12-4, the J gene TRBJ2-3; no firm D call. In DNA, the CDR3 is TGTGCCAGCAGCCACCCTAGAAAAGCCCCAGATACGCAGTATTTT. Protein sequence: CASSHPRKAPDTQYF.